Listed here are 16 T cell receptor beta chains from one sample, sequenced in a study of blood T cell repertoires in COVID-19. The table came from immunoSEQ multiplex PCR; TCRdb's copy has only in-frame clones and leaves some out. The table has about 300,000 clones, around 86% seen once. Sequencing was performed on PBMCs or T cells enriched from blood (not recorded which). The receptors originated from a man aged 25 to 40 who had recovered from COVID-19.

The V and J genes are TRBV6-1 and TRBJ2-7, with 8 bases that match TRBD1. The CDR3 covers 17 residues. With V trimmed by 4 bases and J by 3 bases, 14 bases remained unmatched. CDR1 and CDR2 from the germline V gene are MNHNS and SASEGT. The CDR3: CASSGHVGRGRGYEQYF. CDR3 bases: TGTGCCAGCAGTGGCCACGTCGGCAGGGGGCGCGGCTACGAGCAGTACTTC.

The chain recombines TRBV6-5 with TRBJ1-2; 8 bases match TRBD1. The trim removed 6 bases at V and 4 bases at J, leaving 7 bases unmatched. Per germline, CDR1 MNHEY and CDR2 SVGAGI. This CDR3 is 14 amino acids long. In nucleotides, the CDR3 is TGTGCCAGCAGGCCTACAGGGGGTGGCTATGGCTACACCTTC. Its protein product is CASRPTGGGYGYTF.

The rearrangement uses TRBV19 and TRBJ2-7; D is perhaps TRBD2 (5 bases). The CDR3 is 12 amino acids. Looked up from germline, CDR1 is LNHDA and CDR2 is SQIVND (reference sequence). V lost 6 bases and J 7 bases, leaving 13 bases between the germline ends. Here the CDR3 reads CASSPARGEQYF. Here the CDR3 DNA reads TGTGCCAGTAGCCCCGCCCGGGGTGAGCAGTACTTC.

The chain joins TRBV24-1 to TRBJ2-7, with D possibly TRBD1 on 6 matching bases. CDR3 length: 16 amino acids. Trimming took off 4 bases at V and 2 bases at J, with 17 bases between the two ends. The germline V gene has CDR1 KGHDR and CDR2 SFDVKD. The CDR3 nucleotides are TGTGCCACCAGTGACCCGACACAGGGTAGGGCCTACGAGCAGTACTTC. Its protein is CATSDPTQGRAYEQYF.

This chain links TRBV4-1 with TRBJ2-2; 8 bases fit TRBD1. Trimming cost V 4 bases and J 5 bases; bases outside gene matches: 15. Per germline, CDR1 MGHRA and CDR2 YSYEKL. The CDR3 runs to 18 residues. The CDR3 loop is CASSPGQGVFRETGELFF. As DNA, the CDR3 is TGCGCCAGCAGCCCTGGACAGGGTGTTTTTAGGGAGACCGGGGAGCTGTTTTTT.

The V and J genes are TRBV9 and TRBJ1-3, with a possible D match to TRBD1 (5 bases). V was cut by 0 bases and J by 2 bases, with 6 bases left in between. The length of the CDR3 is 14 residues. Germline V gene data show CDR1 as SGDLS and CDR2 as YYNGEE. The CDR3 protein is CASSVVGAGNTIYF. The CDR3 DNA is TGTGCCAGCAGCGTAGTAGGGGCTGGAAACACCATATATTTT.

A word on this clone: This specimen includes other DNA sequences encoding the same CDR3. CDR3: CASSPGEKLFF. CDR3 in DNA: TGTGCCAGCAGTCCAGGGGAAAAACTGTTTTTT. V gene TRBV12-3 or TRBV12-4 combines with J gene TRBJ1-4, with a possible D match to TRBD1 (5 bases). This CDR3 contains 11 residues. Trimming cost V 5 bases and J 8 bases, with 6 bases left between them.

The chain employs TRBV12-5 and TRBJ1-2; TRBD1 agrees at 8 bases. This CDR3 has 14 amino acids. The germline CDR1 and CDR2 sequences are LGHNT and FRNRAP. The V segment lost 4 bases and the J segment 8 bases; nucleotides outside the gene matches: 9. CDR3 region: CASGSPQTGEGYTF. In DNA, the CDR3 is TGTGCTAGTGGTTCACCTCAGACAGGGGAAGGCTACACCTTC.

The chain combines TRBV18 with TRBJ2-2; D is perhaps TRBD1 (7 bases). This CDR3 is built from 16 residues. V shed 4 bases and J shed 3 bases, with 15 bases lying between them. CDR1 and CDR2 from the germline V gene are KGHSH and LQKENI. In DNA, the CDR3 is TGTGCCAGCTCACTTGCGGGACAGCCGTACACCGGGGAGCTGTTTTTT. It codes for CASSLAGQPYTGELFF.

The rearrangement joins TRBV7-9 to TRBJ2-7, with TRBD1 matching over 7 bases. CDR1 and CDR2 (germline): SEHNR, FQNEAQ (reference sequence). This CDR3 contains 14 residues. Trimming removed 6 bases from V and 2 bases from J; junction bases left unmatched: 7. CDR3 sequence reads: CASSSGTETYEQYF. The CDR3 DNA is TGTGCCAGCAGTTCCGGGACAGAGACCTACGAGCAGTACTTC.

The chain couples TRBV7-2 to TRBJ2-1; 10 nucleotides match TRBD2. Germline trimming cut 6 bases from V and 0 bases from J; bases unmatched to any gene: 5. The CDR3 consists of 16 residues. CDR1 is SGHTA and CDR2 is FQGNSA in the germline V gene. DNA of the CDR3: TGTGCCAGCAGTTCACTAGCGGGGAGCTCCTACAATGAGCAGTTCTTC. It yields the protein CASSSLAGSSYNEQFF.

V usage is TRBV18 and J usage is TRBJ2-4; 9 bases agree with TRBD2. The CDR3 has 18 residues. The V gene's germline CDR1 is KGHSH and CDR2 LQKENI. With 2 bases clipped from V and 1 base from J, the junction kept 9 bases outside the gene matches. CDR3 bases: TGTGCCAGCTCACCAAGGACTAGCGAGGGGAGGGCCAAAAACATTCAGTACTTC. Amino acids: CASSPRTSEGRAKNIQYF.

V gene TRBV3-1 (or the pseudogene TRBV3-2) combines with J gene TRBJ1-6, with a possible D match to TRBD1 (6 bases). Germline V CDR1 and CDR2: LGHDT, YNNKEL (reference sequence). The ends were cut back, 4 bases at V and 10 bases at J, with 14 bases in the middle. The CDR3 has 14 amino acids. CDR3 region: CASSPDQGNSPLHF. CDR3 nucleotides: TGTGCCAGCAGCCCGGACCAGGGGAACTCACCCCTCCACTTT.

The rearrangement uses TRBV30 and TRBJ1-5; D is ambiguous. In germline, CDR1 is GTSNPN, CDR2 SVGIG (reference sequence). Deletions cut 0 bases from V and 2 bases from J, with 5 bases between. CDR3 length equals 13 residues. Here the CDR3 DNA reads TGTGCCTGGAGTGTACACGGCAATCAGCCCCAGCATTTT. Its protein is CAWSVHGNQPQHF.

V usage is TRBV19 and J usage is TRBJ2-7; 8 nucleotides agree with TRBD2. Germline assignment: CDR1 LNHDA and CDR2 SQIVND (reference sequence). V trimming: 3 bases; J trimming: 7 bases; junction bases outside the gene matches: 8. This CDR3 is built from 14 residues. The CDR3 nucleotides are TGTGCCAGTAGTATTCGGGGGGGGCAGATTGAGCAGTACTTC. Its translation is CASSIRGGQIEQYF.

This sequence joins TRBV7-9 and TRBJ1-2, with 8 bases fitting TRBD1. The V gene's germline CDR1 is SEHNR and CDR2 FQNEAQ (reference sequence). The CDR3 loop spans 15 amino acids. V dropped 5 bases and J dropped 3; count of bases not matched to a gene: 8. The CDR3 sequence: CASSPGQGRYYGYTF. CDR3 nucleotides: TGTGCCAGCAGCCCCGGACAGGGCAGGTACTATGGCTACACCTTC. Variable domain in full (rest from reference TRBV7-9 and TRBJ1-2): DTGVSQNPRHKITKRGQNVTFRCDPISEHNRLYWYRQTLGQGPEFLTYFQNEAQLEKSRLLSDRFSAERPKGSFSTLEIQRTEQGDSAMYLCASSPGQGRYYGYTFGSGTRLTVV.